Shown below are 3 T cell receptor beta chains from a single sample sequenced in a study of CD8 T cells in Susac syndrome. RNA was extracted with the RNeasy kit, and a quantity of roughly 0.45 to 1 ug was reverse transcribed using random hexamers. TCRdb reanalysed the immunoSEQ multiplex PCR reads using MiXCR and keeps one entry per CDR3 protein. The table has around 160,000 distinct CDR3 sequences, around 93% seen once; the top ten hold around 0.13%. Input material: CD4+ T cells from PBMCs. These receptors were taken from a human donor in good health.

The chain combines TRBV7-9 with TRBJ2-7; D unresolved. V lost 3 bases and J 3 bases, leaving 6 bases between the germline ends. The length of the CDR3 is 12 residues. Germline V CDR1 and CDR2: SEHNR, FQNEAQ (reference sequence). CDR3 sequence reads: CASSFLNYEQYF. CDR3 DNA sequence: TGTGCCAGCAGCTTCCTGAACTACGAGCAGTACTTC.

The chain carries TRBV19 and TRBJ1-1, with a possible D match to TRBD1 (5 bases). Per the germline V gene, CDR1 is LNHDA and CDR2 is SQIVND (reference sequence). With 6 bases removed from V and 0 bases from J, the gap between germline ends came to 11 bases. CDR3 size: 14 residues. CDR3: CASSKRQLNTEAFF. The CDR3 nucleotides are TGTGCCAGTAGCAAAAGACAGTTGAACACTGAAGCTTTCTTT.

The CDR3: CASSHPSGGLMDEQFF. In DNA form, the CDR3 reads TGCGCCAGCAGTCATCCTAGCGGGGGCCTCATGGATGAGCAGTTCTTC. The chain is built from TRBV23-1 and TRBJ2-1; 10 bases line up with TRBD2. TRBV23-1 is treated as an ORF (open reading frame) with a function not yet certain. This CDR3 region has 16 residues. V was pared by 3 bases and J by 8 bases, with 10 bases of the junction left unmatched.